The 2 T cell receptor beta chains reported below all come from one sample, sequenced in a study of blood T cell repertoires in COVID-19. The assay was immunoSEQ multiplex PCR, and TCRdb's table has in-frame clones only and misses some. Here the sample spans 100,000 to 150,000 clones, approximately 88% being singletons. Sequencing input: peripheral blood. These receptors all come from a woman aged 80 or older with acute or convalescent COVID-19.

J is TRBJ2-6 and V is TRBV5-1; no clear D. Trimming cost V 4 bases and J 0 bases, with 5 bases left between them. The CDR3 runs 14 residues. Germline V lookup: CDR1 SGHRS, CDR2 YFSETQ. The CDR3 sequence: CASSVASGANVLTF. The CDR3 nucleotides are TGCGCCAGCAGCGTAGCCTCTGGGGCCAACGTCCTGACTTTC.

The V gene is TRBV6-5, the J gene TRBJ2-1; D perhaps matches TRBD1 (6 bases). Per the germline V gene, CDR1 is MNHEY and CDR2 is SVGAGI. The CDR3 is 11 amino acids. With 6 bases removed from V and 6 bases from J, the gap between germline ends came to 6 bases. The CDR3 DNA reads as TGTGCCAGCAGACAGGGCAATGAGCAGTTCTTC. Translating it yields CASRQGNEQFF.